Listed below are T cell receptor beta chains from one sample, sequenced in a study of blood T cell repertoires in COVID-19. Produced via immunoSEQ multiplex PCR; TCRdb's table is partial and in-frame only. This sample carries approximately 180,000 clones, approximately 80% of them seen once, and the ten largest clones take around 12%. The sequenced sample consisted of peripheral blood. Every receptor here comes from a woman aged 80 or over with COVID-19, enrolled during active disease. CDR3s include the opening cysteine and the closing phenylalanine or tryptophan. A D gene is named only where the DNA matches it firmly. Rows give clone size only sometimes, using once, few, many, or a class for an expanded clone.

v_call: TRBV7-9
clone_size: -
d_call: -
j_call: TRBJ2-1
cdr3_aa: CASSAIAGREAYNEQFF
cdr3_nt: TGTGCCAGCAGCGCGATAGCCGGCAGGGAGGCATACAATGAGCAGTTCTTC

v_call: TRBV28
clone_size: -
d_call: TRBD1
j_call: TRBJ1-5
cdr3_aa: CASSQGEQPQHF
cdr3_nt: TGTGCCAGCAGTCAGGGGGAACAGCCCCAGCATTTT

v_call: TRBV15
clone_size: -
d_call: -
j_call: TRBJ2-7
cdr3_aa: CATSRTQGGTYEQYF
cdr3_nt: TGTGCCACCAGCAGAACCCAGGGGGGAACCTACGAGCAGTACTTC

v_call: TRBV28
clone_size: -
d_call: TRBD1
j_call: TRBJ2-7
cdr3_aa: CASSPRQGPSYEQYF
cdr3_nt: TGTGCCAGCAGTCCAAGACAGGGCCCGTCCTACGAGCAGTACTTC

v_call: TRBV3-1/TRBV3-2
clone_size: -
d_call: TRBD2
j_call: TRBJ2-5
cdr3_aa: CASSHQAGAETQYF
cdr3_nt: TGTGCCAGCAGCCACCAAGCGGGAGCAGAGACCCAGTACTTC

v_call: TRBV25-1
clone_size: -
d_call: TRBD2
j_call: TRBJ2-5
cdr3_aa: CASSEWEGQETQYF
cdr3_nt: TGTGCCAGCAGTGAGTGGGAGGGTCAAGAGACCCAGTACTTC

v_call: TRBV28
clone_size: -
d_call: TRBD1
j_call: TRBJ2-7
cdr3_aa: CASSSATGAPSYEQYF
cdr3_nt: TGTGCCAGCAGTTCGGCCACAGGGGCCCCATCCTACGAGCAGTACTTC

v_call: TRBV5-4
clone_size: -
d_call: TRBD1
j_call: TRBJ2-7
cdr3_aa: CASSLAGAGGHYEQYF
cdr3_nt: TGTGCCAGCAGCTTGGCCGGGGCAGGGGGCCACTACGAGCAGTACTTC

v_call: TRBV19
clone_size: -
d_call: -
j_call: TRBJ1-5
cdr3_aa: CASSQGYSNQPQHF
cdr3_nt: TGTGCCAGTAGCCAGGGTTATAGCAATCAGCCCCAGCATTTT

v_call: TRBV19
clone_size: -
d_call: -
j_call: TRBJ1-2
cdr3_aa: CASSIPTAPNYGYTF
cdr3_nt: TGTGCCAGTAGTATCCCGACAGCTCCTAACTATGGCTACACCTTC

v_call: TRBV21-1
clone_size: -
d_call: -
j_call: TRBJ2-4
cdr3_aa: CASSVRTGRDIQYF
cdr3_nt: TGTGCCAGCAGCGTCCGGACAGGGAGGGACATTCAGTACTTC

v_call: TRBV6-5
clone_size: -
d_call: -
j_call: TRBJ1-2
cdr3_aa: CASSLGQYGYTF
cdr3_nt: TGTGCCAGCAGCTTAGGACAGTATGGCTACACCTTC

v_call: TRBV10-3
clone_size: -
d_call: TRBD1
j_call: TRBJ1-5
cdr3_aa: CAISDAGGQPQHF
cdr3_nt: TGTGCCATCAGTGACGCAGGGGGACAGCCCCAGCATTTT

v_call: TRBV24-1
clone_size: -
d_call: TRBD1
j_call: TRBJ2-1
cdr3_aa: CATSAFGQGSYNEQFF
cdr3_nt: TGTGCCACCAGTGCCTTCGGACAGGGGTCCTACAATGAGCAGTTCTTC

v_call: TRBV19
clone_size: -
d_call: -
j_call: TRBJ2-1
cdr3_aa: CASSLNRAGLHNEQFF
cdr3_nt: TGTGCCAGTAGTCTAAACAGGGCCGGACTCCACAATGAGCAGTTCTTC

v_call: TRBV18
clone_size: -
d_call: TRBD2
j_call: TRBJ2-3
cdr3_aa: CASSSGLAGVGDTQYF
cdr3_nt: TGTGCCAGCTCATCGGGACTAGCGGGAGTGGGAGATACGCAGTATTTT

v_call: TRBV2
clone_size: few
d_call: TRBD1
j_call: TRBJ1-4
cdr3_aa: CASSTYRGPEKLFF
cdr3_nt: TGTGCCAGCAGTACCTACAGGGGTCCTGAAAAACTGTTTTTT

v_call: TRBV18
clone_size: -
d_call: -
j_call: TRBJ2-6
cdr3_aa: CASSPYSGANVLTF
cdr3_nt: TGTGCCAGCTCACCGTACTCTGGGGCCAACGTCCTGACTTTC

v_call: TRBV5-5
clone_size: once
d_call: TRBD1
j_call: TRBJ1-5
cdr3_aa: CASSDMTGVGQPQHF
cdr3_nt: TGTGCCAGCAGCGACATGACAGGGGTCGGGCAGCCCCAGCATTTT

v_call: TRBV7-8
clone_size: once
d_call: -
j_call: TRBJ1-4
cdr3_aa: CASSSGHLSNEKLFF
cdr3_nt: TGTGCCAGCAGCTCGGGACACCTAAGCAATGAAAAACTGTTTTTT

v_call: TRBV29-1
clone_size: -
d_call: TRBD1
j_call: TRBJ2-2
cdr3_aa: CSVIGQGMNTGELFF
cdr3_nt: TGCAGCGTGATCGGACAGGGGATGAACACCGGGGAGCTGTTTTTT

v_call: TRBV6-6
clone_size: -
d_call: TRBD1
j_call: TRBJ1-1
cdr3_aa: CASSTRDRGGNTEAFF
cdr3_nt: TGTGCCAGCAGTACCCGGGACAGGGGGGGTAACACTGAAGCTTTCTTT

v_call: TRBV3-1/TRBV3-2
clone_size: -
d_call: -
j_call: TRBJ2-7
cdr3_aa: CASSQVPRSYEQYF
cdr3_nt: TGTGCCAGCAGCCAAGTACCCAGGTCCTACGAGCAGTACTTC

v_call: TRBV4-1
clone_size: -
d_call: TRBD1
j_call: TRBJ1-6
cdr3_aa: CASSQGEGGGRSPLHF
cdr3_nt: TGCGCCAGCAGCCAAGGGGAAGGGGGCGGGCGTTCACCCCTCCACTTT

v_call: TRBV19
clone_size: few
d_call: -
j_call: TRBJ1-5
cdr3_aa: CASSQDILNQPQHF
cdr3_nt: TGTGCCAGTAGCCAAGACATCCTCAATCAGCCCCAGCATTTT

v_call: TRBV28
clone_size: -
d_call: -
j_call: TRBJ2-7
cdr3_aa: CAAGVKRGLYEQYF
cdr3_nt: TGTGCCGCAGGGGTCAAGCGCGGTCTCTACGAGCAGTACTTC

v_call: TRBV2
clone_size: -
d_call: TRBD2
j_call: TRBJ2-3
cdr3_aa: CASREIGLAVTDTQYF
cdr3_nt: TGTGCCAGCAGAGAGATCGGACTAGCGGTCACAGATACGCAGTATTTT

v_call: TRBV15
clone_size: -
d_call: -
j_call: TRBJ1-6
cdr3_aa: CATSRAAGYGSPLHF
cdr3_nt: TGTGCCACCAGCAGAGCCGCAGGGTACGGGTCACCCCTCCACTTT

v_call: TRBV12-5
clone_size: -
d_call: TRBD1
j_call: TRBJ1-5
cdr3_aa: CASGPSNRGSNQPQHF
cdr3_nt: TGTGCTAGTGGTCCCTCCAACAGGGGTAGCAATCAGCCCCAGCATTTT

v_call: TRBV5-1
clone_size: -
d_call: TRBD1
j_call: TRBJ1-2
cdr3_aa: CASSSGQIPFYGYTF
cdr3_nt: TGCGCCAGCAGCTCGGGACAGATACCCTTCTATGGCTACACCTTC

v_call: TRBV7-6
clone_size: -
d_call: -
j_call: TRBJ1-1
cdr3_aa: CASSLRGKNTEAFF
cdr3_nt: TGTGCCAGCAGCTTAAGGGGGAAGAACACTGAAGCTTTCTTT

v_call: TRBV5-1
clone_size: -
d_call: TRBD1
j_call: TRBJ1-2
cdr3_aa: CASSLWFRQGANYGYTF
cdr3_nt: TGCGCCAGCAGCTTGTGGTTCCGACAGGGGGCGAACTATGGCTACACCTTC

v_call: TRBV19
clone_size: once
d_call: TRBD1
j_call: TRBJ1-5
cdr3_aa: CASNLRGGYSRNQPQHF
cdr3_nt: TGTGCCAGTAACCTCCGAGGGGGCTACTCCCGCAATCAGCCCCAGCATTTT

v_call: TRBV19
clone_size: -
d_call: TRBD2
j_call: TRBJ2-7
cdr3_aa: CASIGTSGGAHEQYF
cdr3_nt: TGTGCCAGTATCGGGACTAGCGGGGGGGCCCACGAGCAGTACTTC

v_call: TRBV4-3
clone_size: -
d_call: -
j_call: TRBJ1-5
cdr3_aa: CASSQDLGQPQHF
cdr3_nt: TGCGCCAGCAGCCAAGATCTCGGGCAGCCCCAGCATTTT

v_call: TRBV19
clone_size: -
d_call: -
j_call: TRBJ1-1
cdr3_aa: CASSNGKTTEAFF
cdr3_nt: TGTGCCAGTAGTAACGGGAAGACCACTGAAGCTTTCTTT

v_call: TRBV28
clone_size: -
d_call: TRBD2
j_call: TRBJ2-1
cdr3_aa: CASSLSGRVLYNEQFF
cdr3_nt: TGTGCCAGCAGTCTCAGCGGGAGGGTTCTCTACAATGAGCAGTTCTTC

v_call: TRBV19
clone_size: -
d_call: -
j_call: TRBJ1-4
cdr3_aa: CASSMASTGANEKLFF
cdr3_nt: TGTGCCAGTAGTATGGCGTCAACCGGGGCTAATGAAAAACTGTTTTTT

v_call: TRBV18
clone_size: -
d_call: -
j_call: TRBJ2-2
cdr3_aa: CASSPTRDTGELFF
cdr3_nt: TGTGCCAGCTCACCTACTAGAGACACCGGGGAGCTGTTTTTT

v_call: TRBV4-1
clone_size: -
d_call: -
j_call: TRBJ2-7
cdr3_aa: CASSRGGSGFYEQYF
cdr3_nt: TGCGCCAGCAGCCGGGGCGGTAGCGGATTCTACGAGCAGTACTTC

v_call: TRBV28
clone_size: many
d_call: TRBD1
j_call: TRBJ1-3
cdr3_aa: CASSYPGQGFGNTIYF
cdr3_nt: TGTGCCAGCAGTTACCCGGGACAGGGGTTTGGAAACACCATATATTTT

v_call: TRBV6-6
clone_size: -
d_call: TRBD2
j_call: TRBJ2-5
cdr3_aa: CASSRGTSSETQYF
cdr3_nt: TGTGCCAGCAGTCGAGGGACTAGCTCAGAGACCCAGTACTTC

v_call: TRBV25-1
clone_size: -
d_call: -
j_call: TRBJ1-2
cdr3_aa: CASSEETGFGYTF
cdr3_nt: TGTGCCAGCAGTGAAGAGACCGGGTTTGGCTACACCTTC

v_call: TRBV7-6
clone_size: -
d_call: TRBD1
j_call: TRBJ1-1
cdr3_aa: CASSLPEPDRATEAFF
cdr3_nt: TGTGCCAGCAGCTTGCCAGAACCAGACAGGGCCACTGAAGCTTTCTTT

v_call: TRBV5-1
clone_size: -
d_call: TRBD2
j_call: TRBJ2-3
cdr3_aa: CASTTSGYTDTQYF
cdr3_nt: TGCGCCAGCACGACTAGCGGTTACACAGATACGCAGTATTTT

v_call: TRBV5-4
clone_size: -
d_call: TRBD2
j_call: TRBJ2-5
cdr3_aa: CASSQRTSGTWETQYF
cdr3_nt: TGTGCCAGCAGCCAACGGACTAGCGGGACCTGGGAGACCCAGTACTTC

v_call: TRBV10-3
clone_size: -
d_call: -
j_call: TRBJ2-7
cdr3_aa: CATAPGTMAYEQYF
cdr3_nt: TGTGCCACCGCACCGGGGACAATGGCCTACGAGCAGTACTTC

v_call: TRBV29-1
clone_size: -
d_call: -
j_call: TRBJ1-2
cdr3_aa: CSVERGVGHGYTF
cdr3_nt: TGCAGCGTTGAGCGGGGAGTGGGTCATGGCTACACCTTC

v_call: TRBV5-8
clone_size: -
d_call: -
j_call: TRBJ2-6
cdr3_aa: CASSSQLGVSGANVLTF
cdr3_nt: TGTGCCAGCAGCTCTCAACTTGGTGTTTCTGGGGCCAACGTCCTGACTTTC

v_call: TRBV6-1
clone_size: -
d_call: -
j_call: TRBJ2-7
cdr3_aa: CASSERFGGYEQYF
cdr3_nt: TGTGCCAGCAGTGAACGGTTTGGAGGTTACGAGCAGTACTTC

v_call: TRBV5-1
clone_size: -
d_call: TRBD2
j_call: TRBJ2-2
cdr3_aa: CASSPGLPNTGELFF
cdr3_nt: TGCGCCAGCAGCCCGGGACTACCAAACACCGGGGAGCTGTTTTTT

v_call: TRBV2
clone_size: -
d_call: -
j_call: TRBJ2-4
cdr3_aa: CASRTIDPGNTAKNIQYF
cdr3_nt: TGTGCCAGCAGAACGATCGATCCAGGGAATACGGCCAAAAACATTCAGTACTTC

v_call: TRBV24-1
clone_size: -
d_call: TRBD1
j_call: TRBJ2-1
cdr3_aa: CATSDPGTAYNEQFF
cdr3_nt: TGTGCCACCAGTGACCCTGGGACAGCTTACAATGAGCAGTTCTTC

v_call: TRBV7-2
clone_size: once
d_call: -
j_call: TRBJ1-5
cdr3_aa: CASSFSYGSNQPQHF
cdr3_nt: TGTGCCAGCAGCTTTTCTTACGGTAGCAATCAGCCCCAGCATTTT